The 32 T cell receptor beta chains given below trace back to one sample, sequenced in a study of cytomegalovirus exposure and HLA in healthy donors. Primers included in the PCR were 60 Vbeta and 13 Jbeta primers. Assay: immunoSEQ multiplex PCR; the TCRdb copy retains only in-frame clones and omits some. This sample has 170,000 or so clones; 78% occur once, and the top ten carry 13%. The source material was PBMCs. These receptors were obtained from a woman in her fifties or sixties in good health and CMV-seropositive.

J is TRBJ2-2 and V is TRBV29-1, with 12 bases that match TRBD1. CDR1 and CDR2 (germline): SQVTM, ANQGSEA. The CDR3 is 16 residues long. The V segment lost 5 bases and the J segment 4 bases; nucleotides outside the gene matches: 8. CDR3: CSVLGTGGFGTGELFF. The CDR3 bases are TGCAGCGTTCTCGGGACAGGGGGCTTCGGCACCGGGGAGCTGTTTTTT.

The chain uses TRBV6-1 and TRBJ1-6, with D unclear. V was clipped by 3 bases and J by 10 bases, with 10 bases between them. CDR1 MNHNS and CDR2 SASEGT come from the germline V gene. The CDR3 loop spans 13 amino acids. The CDR3: CASSDRRGSPLHF. CDR3 sequence (DNA): TGTGCCAGCAGTGATCGCCGGGGATCACCCCTCCACTTT.

This clone was seen more than once but under ten times. The chain recombines TRBV7-2 with TRBJ2-7; 10 nucleotides align to TRBD2. J was trimmed by 2 bases and V by 6 bases; bases with no gene match: 4. CDR1 and CDR2 (germline): SGHTA, FQGNSA. The CDR3 is 14 residues long. CDR3 residues: CASSFTSGAYEQYF. The CDR3 bases are TGTGCCAGCAGTTTTACTAGCGGGGCCTACGAGCAGTACTTC.

This chain connects TRBV5-1 to TRBJ1-5; D unresolved. The germline V gene has CDR1 SGHRS and CDR2 YFSETQ. V dropped 4 bases and J dropped 4 bases, with 12 bases sitting between them. The CDR3 totals 14 residues. The CDR3: CASSDGSGNQPQHF. CDR3 DNA: TGCGCCAGCAGCGATGGTTCGGGGAATCAGCCCCAGCATTTT.

The rearrangement links TRBV9 to TRBJ1-6; TRBD1 might be the D (5 bases). V lost 4 bases and J lost 10, with 15 bases in between. Germline V lookup: CDR1 SGDLS, CDR2 YYNGEE. The CDR3 is made up of 14 amino acids. CDR3 in amino acids: CASSLLMTESPLHF. In DNA form, the CDR3 reads TGTGCCAGCAGCCTCTTAATGACAGAGTCACCCCTCCACTTT.

This clone was observed a handful of times. The J gene is TRBJ2-1, the V gene TRBV30, with 7 positions matching TRBD2. The J segment lost 7 bases and the V segment lost 0 bases, leaving 6 bases of the junction unmatched. CDR3 size: 14 residues. Germline V gene data show CDR1 as GTSNPN and CDR2 as SVGIG (reference sequence). The CDR3, as DNA: TGTGCCTGGAGTGTAGCGGGGTTTATGAATGAGCAGTTCTTC. Protein: CAWSVAGFMNEQFF.

The chain combines TRBV7-9 with TRBJ2-6; TRBD2 agrees at 9 bases. CDR3 length equals 19 residues. The germline gives CDR1 SEHNR, CDR2 FQNEAQ (reference sequence). V lost 4 bases and J lost 0; bases outside the gene matches: 10. The CDR3 nucleotides are TGTGCCAGCAGCTCCTCAATAGCGGGGGACCCCTCTGGGGCCAACGTCCTGACTTTC. Its translation: CASSSSIAGDPSGANVLTF.

V and J are TRBV9 and TRBJ2-7, with a possible D match to TRBD1 (5 bases). Trimming left V 2 bases short and J 6 bases short, with 18 bases between. This CDR3 has 15 residues. Germline V lookup: CDR1 SGDLS, CDR2 YYNGEE. The CDR3 DNA is TGTGCCAGCAGCGTTGGGGCCTCATACGAATGCGAGCAGTACTTC. The encoded protein is CASSVGASYECEQYF.

The chain couples TRBV5-1 to TRBJ2-5, with 12 bases matching TRBD1. The germline gives CDR1 SGHRS, CDR2 YFSETQ. The CDR3 is 14 amino acids. Losses at the gene ends were 3 bases for V and 5 bases for J; bases not matched to a gene: 2. This CDR3 reads CASSSGQGAETQYF. DNA of the CDR3: TGCGCCAGCAGCTCGGGACAGGGGGCTGAGACCCAGTACTTC.

The V and J genes are TRBV5-1 and TRBJ1-1; 9 positions agree with TRBD1. The germline V gene has CDR1 SGHRS and CDR2 YFSETQ. V dropped 4 bases and J dropped 3; count of bases not matched to a gene: 4. CDR3 length equals 14 residues. CDR3 coding DNA: TGCGCCAGCAGCCCGGACAGGGGTGACACTGAAGCTTTCTTT. Translated: CASSPDRGDTEAFF.

The chain joins TRBV10-2 to TRBJ1-5, with no clear D. Trimming removed 2 bases at V and 6 bases at J, with 14 bases between. CDR1 and CDR2 (germline): WSHSY, SAAADI. The CDR3 is made up of 15 amino acids. The CDR3 region has the DNA TGCGCCAGCAGTGAGGGCGGAGCCCCTTTTCAGCCCCAGCATTTT. This gives the protein CASSEGGAPFQPQHF.

This clone was seen more than once but under ten times. CDR3 DNA: TGTGCCAGCAGCCCCCACGGCGGCCTTCTCTATGGCTACACCTTC. The encoded protein is CASSPHGGLLYGYTF. V is TRBV7-2 and J is TRBJ1-2; no clear D. There are 15 residues in the CDR3. CDR1 is SGHTA, CDR2 FQGNSA, per germline. Trimming left V 5 bases short and J 4 bases short, with 17 bases between.

This chain uses TRBV6-4 with TRBJ2-2; 10 bases match TRBD1. Germline CDR1 MRHNA, CDR2 SNTAGT. This CDR3 region has 15 residues. V trimming: 3 bases; J trimming: 4 bases; junction bases outside the gene matches: 2. CDR3 residues: CASSEGTGATGELFF. CDR3 in DNA: TGTGCCAGCAGTGAAGGGACAGGGGCCACCGGGGAGCTGTTTTTT.

The gene calls are TRBV2 and TRBJ1-2, with D uncertain. Trimming removed 3 bases from V and 4 bases from J, with 15 bases in between. CDR3 length equals 15 residues. Germline-derived CDR1 and CDR2 are SNHLY and FYNNEI. The CDR3 spells CASSDSPTAGYGYTF. CDR3 DNA sequence: TGTGCCAGCAGTGATTCCCCTACCGCTGGCTATGGCTACACCTTC.

The V call is TRBV19, the J call TRBJ2-1; the D gene is possibly TRBD2 (6 bases). Germline V lookup: CDR1 LNHDA, CDR2 SQIVND (reference sequence). V was trimmed by 10 bases and J by 4 bases, leaving 20 bases between them. This CDR3 has 15 amino acids. In nucleotides, the CDR3 is TGTGCCACGGCCCCTCGCGGGCGGGATTACAATGAGCAGTTCTTC. It specifies CATAPRGRDYNEQFF.

CDR3 coding DNA: TGCGCCAGCAGTGAGAAGGCTAGCGCCTACAATGAGCAGTTCTTC. It is translated as CASSEKASAYNEQFF. V gene TRBV10-1 combines with J gene TRBJ2-1, with TRBD2 as a possible D gene (6 bases). Germline V CDR1 and CDR2: WNHNN, SYGVQD (reference sequence). The CDR3 consists of 15 residues. Trimming removed 2 bases from V and 2 bases from J, with 10 bases in between.

This rearrangement joins TRBV25-1 to TRBJ2-1, with D tentatively TRBD1 (7 bases). This CDR3 comprises 12 residues. Germline assignment: CDR1 MGHDK and CDR2 SYGVNS. The V and J ends lost 6 bases and 12 bases respectively, with 15 bases between them. The CDR3 bases are TGTGCCAGCAGCCCTAGGAGGGGGCGGCAGTTCTTC. This gives the protein CASSPRRGRQFF.

This clone was found once. This CDR3 is CAYRDGEGRETQYF. As DNA, the CDR3 is TGTGCCTACAGAGACGGGGAGGGGCGGGAGACCCAGTACTTC. The rearrangement links TRBV2 to TRBJ2-5, with 7 bases fitting TRBD2. CDR1 is SNHLY, CDR2 FYNNEI, per germline. V was pared by 11 bases and J by 5 bases, with 14 bases of the junction left unmatched. The CDR3 consists of 14 residues.

This clone was detected only a few times. This chain uses TRBV30 with TRBJ2-1; tentative D call: TRBD2 (5 bases). Germline V gene lookup returns CDR1 GTSNPN and CDR2 SVGIG (reference sequence). This CDR3 is 16 amino acids long. With 2 bases removed from V and 3 bases from J, the gap between germline ends came to 17 bases. CDR3 sequence reads: CAWSFIDYPDYNEQFF. The DNA of the CDR3 is TGTGCCTGGAGTTTTATTGACTATCCTGACTACAATGAGCAGTTCTTC.

This sequence joins TRBV7-2 and TRBJ2-6, with D unresolved. Trimming took off 5 bases at V and 4 bases at J, with 12 bases between the two ends. Germline assignment: CDR1 SGHTA and CDR2 FQGNSA. This CDR3 spans 15 amino acids. DNA for the CDR3: TGTGCCAGCAGCCCCTCTGCACGGGGGGCCAACGTCCTGACTTTC. Protein sequence: CASSPSARGANVLTF.

This clone was recorded only once. For the CDR3, the DNA is TGTGCCAGCAGGTTTGCGGGGGTATACACAGATACGCAGTATTTT. It is translated as CASRFAGVYTDTQYF. The V gene is TRBV5-6, the J gene TRBJ2-3; 7 bases line up with TRBD2. CDR3 size: 15 residues. J lost 2 bases, V lost 5 bases, and 8 bases had no gene match. Germline V gene data show CDR1 as SGHDT and CDR2 as YYEEEE.

The chain joins TRBV19 to TRBJ2-5, with 10 bases matching TRBD1. This CDR3 has 16 amino acids. Germline V gives CDR1 LNHDA, CDR2 SQIVND (reference sequence). V dropped 6 bases and J dropped 2; count of bases not matched to a gene: 9. CDR3 protein: CASRIGQGGDQETQYF. The DNA of the CDR3 is TGTGCCAGTAGAATTGGACAGGGGGGGGATCAAGAGACCCAGTACTTC.

The chain uses TRBV27 and TRBJ1-2, with TRBD1 as a possible D gene (5 bases). Germline values: CDR1 MNHEY, CDR2 SMNVEV (reference sequence). This CDR3 region has 13 residues. V was clipped by 5 bases and J by 4 bases, with 11 bases between them. CDR3 region: CASSRDSSYGYTF. The CDR3 DNA reads TGTGCCAGCAGTAGAGACAGCTCCTATGGCTACACCTTC.

This clone was counted between two and nine times. The rearrangement links TRBV5-1 to TRBJ2-7, with unresolved D. Trimming pared 3 bases from V and 3 bases from J, leaving 10 bases between. The CDR3 is 13 residues long. Germline loops: CDR1 SGHRS, CDR2 YFSETQ. The CDR3 spells CASSSSSVYEQYF. The DNA for the CDR3 is TGCGCCAGCAGCTCTTCTTCCGTCTACGAGCAGTACTTC.

This chain uses TRBV6-1 with TRBJ2-7; tentative D call: TRBD1 (5 bases). CDR1 and CDR2 from the germline V gene are MNHNS and SASEGT. There are 14 residues in the CDR3. V was shortened by 8 bases and J by 0 bases, with 14 bases between the two germline ends. The DNA for the CDR3 is TGTGCCAGCCTTCTGGGGCAAAGCTCCTACGAGCAGTACTTC. Residues: CASLLGQSSYEQYF.

This clone was counted a single time. V gene TRBV9 combines with J gene TRBJ1-4; 9 nucleotides align to TRBD1. Germline CDR1 SGDLS, CDR2 YYNGEE. V lost 4 bases, J lost 8 bases, and 9 bases stayed unmatched. This CDR3 has 15 residues. CDR3 in DNA: TGTGCCAGCAGCCCTTGGACAGGGGCGGGAGAAAAACTGTTTTTT. This translates into CASSPWTGAGEKLFF.

The V and J genes are TRBV2 and TRBJ2-7, with D tentatively TRBD1 (6 bases). The V and J ends lost 9 bases and 6 bases respectively, with 18 bases between them. The CDR3 runs 13 residues. CDR1 is SNHLY, CDR2 FYNNEI, per germline. The CDR3 spells CARQGSCFGEQYF. The CDR3 region has the DNA TGTGCCAGACAGGGTTCCTGCTTCGGCGAGCAGTACTTC.

This clone was counted between two and nine times. The J gene is TRBJ1-2, the V gene TRBV5-6, with D unresolved. This CDR3 contains 14 residues. Per the germline V gene, CDR1 is SGHDT and CDR2 is YYEEEE. With 0 bases removed from V and 4 bases from J, the gap between germline ends came to 10 bases. The CDR3 DNA sequence: TGTGCCAGCAGCTTGGTCGTGGCCCGCTATGGCTACACCTTC. Translation: CASSLVVARYGYTF.

As for this clone: Other DNA variants within this sample encode the same CDR3. This chain connects TRBV27 to TRBJ1-5; TRBD1 matches 9 bases. Germline-derived CDR1 and CDR2 are MNHEY and SMNVEV (reference sequence). Trimming removed 4 bases from V and 5 bases from J; junction bases left unmatched: 6. This CDR3 has 15 amino acids. The CDR3 nucleotides are TGTGCCAGCAGTTCGGGACAGGGTGGATATCAGCCCCAGCATTTT. Translated, it gives CASSSGQGGYQPQHF.

The rearrangement links TRBV7-9 to TRBJ1-4, with a possible D match to TRBD1 (6 bases). Germline V gives CDR1 SEHNR, CDR2 FQNEAQ (reference sequence). V gave up 4 bases and J gave up 8 bases, with 14 bases separating them. This CDR3 region has 14 residues. The DNA of the CDR3 is TGTGCCAGCAGCTCCGGACAGCGGAGGGAAAAACTGTTTTTT. It is translated as CASSSGQRREKLFF.

The rearrangement links TRBV5-6 to TRBJ1-2, with D hard to call. Germline values: CDR1 SGHDT, CDR2 YYEEEE. The CDR3 has 11 amino acids. Trimming cost V 4 bases and J 8 bases, with 9 bases left between them. The CDR3 sequence is CASSAGPGYTF. As DNA, the CDR3 is TGTGCCAGCAGCGCGGGCCCCGGCTACACCTTC. The full variable domain, completed using reference TRBV5-6 and TRBJ1-2, is DAGVTQSPTHLIKTRGQQVTLRCSPKSGHDTVSWYQQALGQGPQFIFQYYEEEERQRGNFPDRFSGHQFPNYSSELNVNALLLGDSALYLCASSAGPGYTFGSGTRLTVV.

The chain joins TRBV9 to TRBJ2-5; 7 bases map to TRBD1. V shed 4 bases and J 2 bases; nucleotides not matched to a gene: 11. Per germline, CDR1 SGDLS and CDR2 YYNGEE. The CDR3 loop spans 16 amino acids. In nucleotides, the CDR3 is TGTGCCAGCAGCACCCAAACAGGGGACGGGCAAGAGACCCAGTACTTC. Translating gives CASSTQTGDGQETQYF. The full variable domain, completed using reference TRBV9 and TRBJ2-5, is DSGVTQTPKHLITATGQRVTLRCSPRSGDLSVYWYQQSLDQGLQFLIQYYNGEERAKGNILERFSAQQFPDLHSELNLSSLELGDSALYFCASSTQTGDGQETQYFGPGTRLLVL.